A single sample is the source of the 30 T cell receptor beta chains below, sequenced in a study of blood T cell repertoires in COVID-19 (TCRdb year 2020). Libraries were prepared through the immunoSEQ multiplex PCR assay. Sourced from immuneACCESS, this table was stored by TCRdb with only in-frame sequences that have V and J called. A share of the clones is absent; for the studies checked, an unresolved V gene accounts for under half, and the remainder has no known explanation. For this sample there are over 120,000 clones; 81% appear just once. The ten biggest clones cover 7% to 10% of the sample. The sample comprised peripheral blood. These TCRs come from a human donor in a cohort sampled during active COVID-19.

The chain couples TRBV24-1 to TRBJ2-1; TRBD2 matches at 11 bases. The CDR3 extends over 15 amino acids. Germline-derived CDR1 and CDR2 are KGHDR and SFDVKD. V shed 7 bases and J 9 bases; nucleotides not matched to a gene: 10. DNA for the CDR3: TGTGCCACCAGGCCGGGTACTAGCGGGAGTTTTGAGCAGTTCTTC. This gives the protein CATRPGTSGSFEQFF.

The gene calls are TRBV7-2 and TRBJ1-2; no clear D gene. The CDR3 consists of 12 residues. V lost 7 bases and J 5 bases, leaving 11 bases between the germline ends. Germline V gene data show CDR1 as SGHTA and CDR2 as FQGNSA. This chain's CDR3 is CASTLSGYGYTF. In DNA form, the CDR3 reads TGTGCCAGCACCCTGTCGGGTTATGGCTACACCTTC.

The V call is TRBV28, the J call TRBJ2-3; 10 nucleotides line up with TRBD2. This CDR3 spans 18 amino acids. The germline V gene encodes CDR1 MDHEN and CDR2 SYDVKM. V shed 4 bases, J shed 3 bases, and the junction held 13 bases outside the gene matches. CDR3 nucleotide sequence: TGTGCCAGCAGTTCCACCCACCGGGGACTAGCGAAAACAGATACGCAGTATTTT. This gives the protein CASSSTHRGLAKTDTQYF.

The rearrangement joins TRBV4-3 to TRBJ2-1, with 12 bases matching TRBD2. Germline CDR1 and CDR2: LGHNA and YSLEER. V shed 2 bases, J shed 10 bases, and the junction held 9 bases outside the gene matches. The CDR3 is made up of 16 amino acids. The CDR3 protein is CASSQQRLAGVLEQFF. CDR3 nucleotides: TGCGCCAGCAGCCAACAACGACTAGCGGGAGTACTCGAGCAGTTCTTC.

This chain links TRBV7-8 with TRBJ2-7; 8 bases match TRBD2. CDR3 length: 15 residues. V lost 1 base, J lost 4 bases, and 6 bases stayed unmatched. Looked up from germline, CDR1 is SGHVS and CDR2 is FQNEAQ. The CDR3 bases are TGTGCCAGCAGCTTAGGGGGGGGGACTAGGTACGAGCAGTACTTC. It is translated as CASSLGGGTRYEQYF.

The rearrangement uses TRBV6-2 or TRBV6-3 and TRBJ2-4; 10 bases align to TRBD2. CDR1 and CDR2 from the germline V gene are MNHEY and SVGEGT. Unmatched junction bases numbered 15, after V lost 1 base and J lost 3 bases. The CDR3 is 20 residues long. The CDR3 here is CASSYFGTSGVGGGKNIQYF. The CDR3 nucleotides are TGTGCCAGCAGTTACTTCGGCACTAGCGGGGTAGGGGGAGGCAAAAACATTCAGTACTTC.

The V and J genes are TRBV4-3 and TRBJ2-2; D perhaps matches TRBD2 (6 bases). Germline V lookup: CDR1 LGHNA, CDR2 YSLEER. Trimming took 0 bases from V and 2 from J, leaving 16 bases between them. This CDR3 comprises 18 residues. The CDR3 region has the DNA TGCGCCAGCAGCCAAGAGGGGAGGAGTATACTTAACACCGGGGAGCTGTTTTTT. Its protein product is CASSQEGRSILNTGELFF.

This clone has just one count. The chain recombines TRBV6-1 with TRBJ1-3, with a possible D match to TRBD1 (5 bases). Trimming removed 1 base at V and 0 bases at J, with 7 bases between. Germline loops: CDR1 MNHNS, CDR2 SASEGT. This CDR3 is 15 amino acids long. The CDR3 protein is CASSEDRFSGNTIYF. For the CDR3, the DNA is TGTGCCAGCAGTGAAGACAGGTTCTCTGGAAACACCATATATTTT.

This clone was observed a few times. The chain is built from TRBV19 and TRBJ1-1; TRBD1 agrees at 7 bases. From germline, CDR1 is LNHDA and CDR2 SQIVND (reference sequence). V lost 4 bases and J lost 3; bases outside the gene matches: 2. The CDR3 contains 13 residues. This chain's CDR3 is CASSRTGDTEAFF. CDR3 DNA: TGTGCCAGTAGTAGGACAGGAGACACTGAAGCTTTCTTT.

J is TRBJ2-7 and V is TRBV28, with 11 bases lining up with TRBD2. The germline V gene has CDR1 MDHEN and CDR2 SYDVKM. This CDR3 is built from 15 residues. Trimming cost V 8 bases and J 2 bases; bases outside gene matches: 8. As DNA, the CDR3 is TGTGCCAGCGGACCCCTAGCGGGAGGACCCTACGAGCAGTACTTC. The encoded protein is CASGPLAGGPYEQYF.

This clone was detected only once. This chain uses TRBV4-2 with TRBJ1-6; 8 bases fit TRBD1. The length of the CDR3 is 17 residues. The germline V gene has CDR1 LGHNA and CDR2 YNFKEQ. Trimming took 0 bases from V and 6 from J; bases not matched to a gene: 7. The chain's CDR3 is CASSQDAGQVFNSPLHF. DNA of the CDR3: TGTGCCAGCAGCCAAGATGCGGGACAGGTTTTTAATTCACCCCTCCACTTT.

This rearrangement joins TRBV20-1 to TRBJ2-1, with 13 bases fitting TRBD2. Germline V lookup: CDR1 DFQATT, CDR2 SNEGSKA (reference sequence). The CDR3 totals 15 residues. The junction had 8 bases not matched to a gene; V was cut back by 3 bases and J by 9 bases. The CDR3 reads CSASAGLAGVSEQFF. Written as DNA, the CDR3 is TGCAGTGCTAGTGCTGGACTAGCGGGGGTTAGTGAGCAGTTCTTC.

In this sample, this clone turned up once. This CDR3 reads CASSQDSALGAGADTQYF. CDR3 nucleotide sequence: TGTGCCAGCAGCCAAGATTCCGCCCTCGGGGCGGGAGCAGATACGCAGTATTTT. The chain is built from TRBV4-2 and TRBJ2-3; 7 bases are a match to TRBD2. CDR1 is LGHNA and CDR2 is YNFKEQ in the germline V gene. J gave up 4 bases and V 0 bases, and 13 bases lay outside the gene matches. This CDR3 contains 18 residues.

This clone was seen more than once but under ten times. The rearrangement links TRBV7-2 to TRBJ2-7; D call uncertain. The CDR3 is 14 residues long. In germline, CDR1 is SGHTA, CDR2 FQGNSA. V was trimmed by 1 base and J by 7 bases, leaving 14 bases between them. In nucleotides, the CDR3 is TGTGCCAGCAGCTTAGTAGGAGCTACGAGTGAGCAGTACTTC. Amino acid sequence: CASSLVGATSEQYF.

This clone was counted a single time. The V gene is TRBV7-9, the J gene TRBJ2-7; TRBD2 aligns across 15 bases. The CDR3 sequence is 17 residues long. Per the germline V gene, CDR1 is SEHNR and CDR2 is FQNEAQ (reference sequence). Trimming removed 5 bases from V and 6 bases from J; junction bases left unmatched: 11. The CDR3 loop reads CASSPGLAGGPVLEQYF. In DNA, the CDR3 is TGTGCCAGCAGCCCAGGACTAGCGGGAGGGCCTGTTCTCGAGCAGTACTTC.

The rearrangement uses TRBV19 and TRBJ1-5; possibly TRBD1 for D (6 bases). This CDR3 is built from 14 residues. V was trimmed by 6 bases and J by 3 bases, leaving 12 bases between them. In germline, CDR1 is LNHDA, CDR2 SQIVND (reference sequence). DNA for the CDR3: TGTGCCAGTAGAACAGGGCCTTTCAATCAGCCCCAGCATTTT. This translates into CASRTGPFNQPQHF.

This rearrangement joins TRBV5-5 to TRBJ1-2, with D perhaps TRBD1 (5 bases). Germline CDR1 reads SGHKS; CDR2 reads YYEKEE (reference sequence). CDR3 length: 14 amino acids. V lost 3 bases and J lost 1, with 10 bases in between. The CDR3 sequence is CASSSQGGNYGYTF. CDR3 sequence (DNA): TGTGCCAGCAGCTCCCAGGGAGGTAACTATGGCTACACCTTC.

The V and J genes are TRBV4-3 and TRBJ2-1, with a possible D match to TRBD1 (6 bases). Germline CDR1 is LGHNA and CDR2 is YSLEER. Trimming pared 1 base from V and 8 bases from J, leaving 24 bases between. The CDR3 is 18 residues long. The CDR3 nucleotides read TGCGCCAGCAGCCAAGGGACAGCCTACCTAAAAACCCTCCATGAGCAGTTCTTC. Amino acid sequence: CASSQGTAYLKTLHEQFF.

The rearrangement links TRBV28 to TRBJ2-6, with 9 bases fitting TRBD1. The V segment lost 4 bases and the J segment 2 bases; nucleotides outside the gene matches: 9. Germline V gene data show CDR1 as MDHEN and CDR2 as SYDVKM. The CDR3 runs 18 residues. This CDR3 reads CASSSHPGTGTGANVLTF. CDR3 sequence (DNA): TGTGCCAGCAGTTCCCATCCCGGGACAGGGACTGGGGCCAACGTCCTGACTTTC.

The chain has TRBV3-1 (or the pseudogene TRBV3-2) and TRBJ2-2, with 7 bases identical to TRBD2. Trimming removed 2 bases from V and 3 bases from J; junction bases left unmatched: 3. Germline CDR1 reads LGHDT; CDR2 reads YNNKEL (reference sequence). The length of the CDR3 is 15 residues. The CDR3 here is CASSQLAEDTGELFF. The CDR3 nucleotides read TGTGCCAGCAGCCAACTAGCGGAGGACACCGGGGAGCTGTTTTTT.

The chain recombines TRBV2 with TRBJ2-7; TRBD2 is a possible D gene (5 bases). The V and J ends lost 7 bases and 7 bases respectively, with 14 bases between them. The germline V gene encodes CDR1 SNHLY and CDR2 FYNNEI. The CDR3 has 12 residues. The CDR3 loop is CASTDGGLEQYF. The CDR3 DNA is TGTGCCAGCACCGACGGCGGGCTGGAGCAGTACTTC.

The chain has TRBV25-1 and TRBJ1-5, with a tentative D call TRBD1 (5 bases). The CDR3 runs to 17 residues. The ends were cut back, 7 bases at V and 0 bases at J, with 19 bases in the middle. The germline V gene has CDR1 MGHDK and CDR2 SYGVNS. The CDR3 DNA sequence: TGTGCCAGCACCCGCGGGGCCCCGATGAATAGCAATCAGCCCCAGCATTTT. It codes for CASTRGAPMNSNQPQHF.

The rearrangement links TRBV20-1 to TRBJ1-3, with D uncertain. The CDR3 extends over 11 amino acids. Germline V gene data show CDR1 as DFQATT and CDR2 as SNEGSKA (reference sequence). CDR3 loop: CSAVAGNTIYF. The DNA for the CDR3 is TGCAGCGCAGTTGCCGGAAACACCATATATTTT.

This clone was detected a few times. The V gene is TRBV11-1, the J gene TRBJ2-1, with D unclear. Trimming took 4 bases from V and 5 from J, leaving 12 bases between them. Looked up from germline, CDR1 is SGHAT and CDR2 is FQDESV (reference sequence). This CDR3 contains 14 residues. The CDR3 DNA follows: TGTGCCAGCAGCTCCTCCGGTTTAGACAATGAGCAGTTCTTC. This encodes CASSSSGLDNEQFF.

The CDR3 spells CASSGGGVELFF. The CDR3 DNA reads as TGTGCCAGCAGCGGCGGCGGGGTCGAACTGTTTTTT. This rearrangement joins TRBV7-9 to TRBJ1-4; D call uncertain. CDR1 and CDR2 from the germline V gene are SEHNR and FQNEAQ (reference sequence). Trimming took 5 bases from V and 12 from J, leaving 13 bases between them. CDR3 length equals 12 residues.

CDR3 coding DNA: TGCGCCAGCAGCAGCGGGACTAGCGGGACCCAAGAGACCCAGTACTTC. Translated, it gives CASSSGTSGTQETQYF. The chain employs TRBV5-1 and TRBJ2-5; 13 nucleotides agree with TRBD2. Germline loops: CDR1 SGHRS, CDR2 YFSETQ. After removal of 4 bases from V and 1 base from J, the junction contained 4 bases not matched to a gene. The CDR3 has 16 amino acids.

V usage is TRBV6-5 and J usage is TRBJ2-5, with TRBD1 matching 8 bases. The CDR3 sequence is 14 residues long. The J segment lost 3 bases and the V segment lost 4 bases, leaving 4 bases of the junction unmatched. Germline V gene sequence: CDR1 MNHEY, CDR2 SVGAGI. This chain's CDR3 is CASSWTGMEETQYF. CDR3 nucleotide sequence: TGTGCCAGCAGTTGGACAGGGATGGAAGAGACCCAGTACTTC.

The chain joins TRBV3-1 (or the pseudogene TRBV3-2) to TRBJ2-7, with 7 bases that match TRBD1. The CDR3 is made up of 13 amino acids. Germline V gives CDR1 LGHDT, CDR2 YNNKEL (reference sequence). J was trimmed by 2 bases and V by 4 bases; bases with no gene match: 2. CDR3 amino acids: CASSPTGTYEQYF. CDR3 DNA sequence: TGTGCCAGCAGCCCGACAGGGACCTACGAGCAGTACTTC.

This clone appeared a few times. The J gene is TRBJ1-5, the V gene TRBV28, with TRBD1 identical over 10 bases. J was trimmed by 3 bases and V by 5 bases; bases with no gene match: 4. Germline loops: CDR1 MDHEN, CDR2 SYDVKM. This CDR3 contains 15 residues. CDR3 sequence: CASSRTGGNNQPQHF. The CDR3 bases are TGTGCCAGCAGTCGGACAGGGGGGAACAATCAGCCCCAGCATTTT. Full variable domain (rest looked up from reference TRBV28 and TRBJ1-5): DVKVTQSSRYLVKRTGEKVFLECVQDMDHENMFWYRQDPGLGLRLIYFSYDVKMKEKGDIPEGYSVSREKKERFSLILESASTNQTSMYLCASSRTGGNNQPQHFGDGTRLSIL.

The rearrangement joins TRBV29-1 to TRBJ2-1, with D perhaps TRBD1 (5 bases). The V and J ends lost 7 bases and 0 bases respectively, with 16 bases between them. This CDR3 has 15 amino acids. Germline V gene sequence: CDR1 SQVTM, CDR2 ANQGSEA. CDR3: CSGPLGASSYNEQFF. CDR3 in DNA: TGCAGCGGGCCCCTTGGGGCGAGCTCCTACAATGAGCAGTTCTTC.